Sequencing of this T cell receptor (beta chain) was carried out in a study of radiation and T cells in renal cell carcinoma. Study-level information: Nephrectomy followed 15 Gy stereotactic body radiation by 4 weeks. Whole-study findings and limits: In blood, top tumor clones expanded by 2 weeks, shrinking by 4. Pretreatment tumor biopsies were lacking, so baseline clonotypes are unknown.

Time point: baseline pretreatment blood. Stated treatment: 15 Gy SBRT to primary tumor, nephrectomy 4 weeks later. Sequencing was performed with immunoSEQ multiplex PCR; in TCRdb, only in-frame clones are kept and a portion is missing. The profile shows more than 140,000 clones, approximately 87% of them singletons. Per germline, CDR1 SEHNR and CDR2 FQNEAQ (reference sequence). This CDR3 has 15 amino acids. Trimming shortened V by 7 bases and J by 3 bases, and 13 bases separated the two germline ends. As regards this clone: Its target is unknown.

The chain carries TRBV7-9 and TRBJ1-6; D is possibly TRBD1 (6 bases). This specimen consisted of blood, obtained from a patient whose treatment included radiotherapy and nephrectomy. This sequence originates from a woman aged 50 to 60 with renal cell carcinoma. The CDR3 nucleotides read TGTGCCAGCACCGAGGGGGGAATCTATAATTCACCCCTCCACTTT. This translates into CASTEGGIYNSPLHF.